A selection of T cell receptor beta chains follows, all from one sample in a study of T cells in Graves' hyperthyroidism and ophthalmopathy. From the multiplex PCR reads, TCRdb called clonotypes with MiXCR, one entry per CDR3 protein. Here the sample spans approximately 600,000 distinct CDR3 sequences, less than 25% being singletons. Input material: blood. These receptors all come from a man aged 30 to 45 with Graves' ophthalmopathy. The CDR3 runs from the conserved cysteine through the conserved F or W. D genes are given only for firm matches. Rows give clone size only sometimes, using once, few, many, or a class for an expanded clone.

J	D	size	V	DNA	CDR3
TRBJ2-4	TRBD2	few	TRBV3-1	TGTGCCAGCAGCCAAAAGAGGACTAGCGGGATCCCGGGGAACATTCAGTACTTC	CASSQKRTSGIPGNIQYF
TRBJ2-1	.	.	TRBV6-5	TGTGCCAGCAGTTACTCGAATAGGCTAGCCGCCTACAATGAGCAGTTCTTC	CASSYSNRLAAYNEQFF
TRBJ2-3	TRBD2	few	TRBV27	TGTGCCAGCAGTTTACGGCGGGAGGTCAGCACAGATACGCAGTATTTT	CASSLRREVSTDTQYF
TRBJ2-6	.	.	TRBV6-1	TGTGCCAGCAGTAAAACAGCCTCTGGGGCCAACGTCCTGACTTTC	CASSKTASGANVLTF
TRBJ1-5	.	many	TRBV3-1	TGTGCCAGCAGTCGTTACACCGATCAGCCCCAGCATTTT	CASSRYTDQPQHF
TRBJ2-1	.	.	TRBV19	TGTGCCAGTAGTAGCGGGACGCTTTACAATGAGCAGTTCTTC	CASSSGTLYNEQFF
TRBJ2-3	.	many	TRBV20-1	TGCAGTGCTGGATCTAGTGCGAATACGCAGTATTTT	CSAGSSANTQYF
TRBJ1-2	TRBD1	few	TRBV6-1	TGTGCCAGCAGTTTACGGGTTAGCAGGGGGGATACTAACTATGGCTACACCTTC	CASSLRVSRGDTNYGYTF
TRBJ2-1	.	many	TRBV3-1	TGTGCCAGCAGCCCTGGGGCTAGCGCCCACAATGAGCAGTTCTTC	CASSPGASAHNEQFF
TRBJ2-1	.	few	TRBV24-1	TGTGCCACCAGTGATTTCGGCAGGGGTGTACACAATGAGCAGTTCTTC	CATSDFGRGVHNEQFF
TRBJ2-7	TRBD1	.	TRBV11-2	TGTGCCAGCAGCATCATATACAGGGGTATCGCCTACGAGCAGTACTTC	CASSIIYRGIAYEQYF
TRBJ1-1	TRBD1	few	TRBV5-1	TGCGCCAGCAGCTTGGGGGGACAGAAGAACACTGAAGCTTTCTTT	CASSLGGQKNTEAFF
TRBJ1-6	.	few	TRBV2	TGTGCCAGCAGGAGTCTCTCCTATAATTCACCCCTCCACTTT	CASRSLSYNSPLHF
TRBJ2-2	.	.	TRBV11-2	TGTGCCAGCAGCTTAGATTCGAACACCGGGGAGCTGTTTTTT	CASSLDSNTGELFF
TRBJ2-1	TRBD1	few	TRBV5-1	TGCGCCAGCAGCACTGGACAGGGGGGGGGCAATGAGCAGTTCTTC	CASSTGQGGGNEQFF
TRBJ1-4	.	.	TRBV12-3/TRBV12-4	TGTGCCAGCAGTTTAAAAGGGTCTAATGAAAAACTGTTTTTT	CASSLKGSNEKLFF
TRBJ2-3	TRBD2	few	TRBV29-1	TGCAGCGTCTTACTAGCGGGAAGCACAGATACGCAGTATTTT	CSVLLAGSTDTQYF
TRBJ2-3	.	few	TRBV11-2	TGTGCCAGCATTATAGGGATAGGGCGGACAGATACGCAGTATTTT	CASIIGIGRTDTQYF
TRBJ1-2	.	few	TRBV28	TGTGCCAGCAGTCCCCCGGGGGCAGGATATGGCTACACCTTC	CASSPPGAGYGYTF
TRBJ2-6	.	many	TRBV6-6	TGTGCCAGCAGTTACCATAAACAAAGGGACCCCTACGGGGCCAACGTCCTGACTTTC	CASSYHKQRDPYGANVLTF
TRBJ2-7	TRBD1	.	TRBV6-1	TGTGCCAGCAGAGGGCCGGGACAGGGGTCCTACGAGCAGTACTTC	CASRGPGQGSYEQYF
TRBJ2-7	.	many	TRBV6-2/TRBV6-3	TGTGCCAGCAGTCCTTCCCTCGGCAGCTCCTACGAGCAGTACTTC	CASSPSLGSSYEQYF
TRBJ1-1	.	many	TRBV6-1	TGTGCCAGCACCACGGAAATCATGAACACTGAAGCTTTCTTT	CASTTEIMNTEAFF
TRBJ1-5	.	.	TRBV19	TGTGCCAGTCGAAACGCGGGGGGCCCTCTCACGGGTTATAGCAATCAGCCCCAGCATTTT	CASRNAGGPLTGYSNQPQHF
TRBJ2-1	TRBD1	many	TRBV2	TGTGCCAGCACCGGGACAGGGGGCTACAATGAGCAGTTCTTC	CASTGTGGYNEQFF
TRBJ2-7	TRBD2	many	TRBV13	TGTGCCAGCAGCCCGCCTAGCGGACCCTCCTACGAGCAGTACTTC	CASSPPSGPSYEQYF
TRBJ1-1	TRBD1	.	TRBV18	TGTGCCAGCTCACCGCCTGGAGAACAGGGGAACAATTGCACTGAAGCTTTCTTT	CASSPPGEQGNNCTEAFF
TRBJ1-2	.	.	TRBV5-1	TGCGCCAGCAGCTTGGATTCAGGGAGGGATGGCTACACCTTC	CASSLDSGRDGYTF
TRBJ2-7	.	few	TRBV7-8	TGTGCCAGCAGCTTATCTCTAGCTGGGGAGCAGTACTTC	CASSLSLAGEQYF
TRBJ2-7	TRBD1	few	TRBV2	TGTGCCAGCAAACAGGGGCCCTACGAGCAGTACTTC	CASKQGPYEQYF
TRBJ2-7	TRBD2	many	TRBV6-6	TGTGCCAGCAGTTACTCGGGGGGGAGCTCCTACGAGCAGTACTTC	CASSYSGGSSYEQYF
TRBJ2-1	TRBD2	.	TRBV11-1	TGTGCCAGCTCACCACCGGGACTAGCGGGAGGGCCGAGCTCCTACAATGAGCAGTTCTTC	CASSPPGLAGGPSSYNEQFF